The 18 T cell receptor beta chains reported below all come from one sample, sequenced in a study of shared clonotypes between healthy human individuals. Assay: immunoSEQ multiplex PCR; the TCRdb copy retains only in-frame clones and omits some. The sample lists 500,000 or so clones, roughly 95% occurring once. Sequencing was carried out using naive CD4+ T cells sorted from blood. As for subset: CD45RA+ positively selected. These receptors were collected from a woman in her thirties in good health.

The chain links TRBV2 to TRBJ2-2, with 8 bases fitting TRBD2. After removal of 6 bases from V and 5 bases from J, the junction contained 8 bases not matched to a gene. The CDR3 is 15 amino acids. Germline V CDR1 and CDR2: SNHLY, FYNNEI. The CDR3 DNA sequence: TGTGCCAGCAGCGGGGGGGCGGTAAGGACCGGGGAGCTGTTTTTT. This gives the protein CASSGGAVRTGELFF.

This sequence joins TRBV28 and TRBJ1-3, with D unresolved. Looked up from germline, CDR1 is MDHEN and CDR2 is SYDVKM. CDR3 length: 14 residues. Trimming left V 4 bases short and J 4 bases short, with 11 bases between. CDR3 nucleotides: TGTGCCAGCAGTTCCGAGAGGGCGGGAAACACCATATATTTT. It translates to CASSSERAGNTIYF. Drawing the rest from reference TRBV28 and TRBJ1-3, the complete variable domain is DVKVTQSSRYLVKRTGEKVFLECVQDMDHENMFWYRQDPGLGLRLIYFSYDVKMKEKGDIPEGYSVSREKKERFSLILESASTNQTSMYLCASSSERAGNTIYFGEGSWLTVV.

The V gene is TRBV18, the J gene TRBJ1-1, with D perhaps TRBD1 (5 bases). Trimming shortened V by 8 bases and J by 0 bases, and 13 bases separated the two germline ends. The germline V gene has CDR1 KGHSH and CDR2 LQKENI. This CDR3 comprises 14 residues. The CDR3 protein is CASTQQEMNTEAFF. The CDR3 DNA is TGTGCCAGCACCCAACAGGAGATGAACACTGAAGCTTTCTTT.

The gene calls are TRBV9 and TRBJ2-7, with 13 bases aligning to TRBD2. The CDR3 consists of 17 residues. Per the germline V gene, CDR1 is SGDLS and CDR2 is YYNGEE. V was pared by 4 bases and J by 3 bases, with 10 bases of the junction left unmatched. The CDR3 bases are TGTGCCAGCAGCCGGGGAGGGACTAGCGGGATCCTCTACGAGCAGTACTTC. It translates to CASSRGGTSGILYEQYF. Drawing the rest from reference TRBV9 and TRBJ2-7, the complete variable domain is DSGVTQTPKHLITATGQRVTLRCSPRSGDLSVYWYQQSLDQGLQFLIQYYNGEERAKGNILERFSAQQFPDLHSELNLSSLELGDSALYFCASSRGGTSGILYEQYFGPGTRLTVT.

V and J are TRBV5-1 and TRBJ2-7; TRBD1 aligns across 7 bases. The CDR3 totals 14 residues. Germline V gene data show CDR1 as SGHRS and CDR2 as YFSETQ. Trimming removed 4 bases from V and 3 bases from J; junction bases left unmatched: 7. DNA for the CDR3: TGCGCCAGCAGCATACCGGGACAGAACTACGAGCAGTACTTC. Its translation: CASSIPGQNYEQYF.

The V gene is TRBV11-2, the J gene TRBJ2-7; D is unclear. Per germline, CDR1 SGHAT and CDR2 FQNNGV. The germline V and J ends were trimmed by 2 bases and 6 bases, with 11 bases remaining between them. This CDR3 contains 13 residues. This CDR3 is CASSLITIREQYF. DNA of the CDR3: TGTGCCAGCAGCTTAATTACCATACGCGAGCAGTACTTC.

In this sample, this clone turned up once. The sample carries other DNA sequences with the same CDR3. CDR3 amino acids: CASSLGLAGNTGELFF. The CDR3 bases are TGCGCCAGCAGCTTGGGCCTAGCGGGTAACACCGGGGAGCTGTTTTTT. The rearrangement links TRBV5-1 to TRBJ2-2, with 8 bases that match TRBD2. Germline CDR1 and CDR2: SGHRS and YFSETQ. J was trimmed by 2 bases and V by 0 bases; bases with no gene match: 3. The CDR3 extends over 16 amino acids.

The CDR3 DNA reads TGTGCCAGCTCACCCCCAGGGGGGTTTCAAGAGACCCAGTACTTC. Protein sequence: CASSPPGGFQETQYF. V gene TRBV18 combines with J gene TRBJ2-5; tentative D call: TRBD1 (7 bases). Deletions cut 3 bases from V and 2 bases from J, with 13 bases between. This CDR3 is 15 amino acids long. The germline V gene has CDR1 KGHSH and CDR2 LQKENI. Full variable domain (missing parts from reference TRBV18 and TRBJ2-5): NAGVMQNPRHLVRRRGQEARLRCSPMKGHSHVYWYRQLPEEGLKFMVYLQKENIIDESGMPKERFSAEFPKEGPSILRIQQVVRGDSAAYFCASSPPGGFQETQYFGPGTRLLVL.

V usage is TRBV2 and J usage is TRBJ1-2; 7 nucleotides agree with TRBD1. The V and J ends lost 6 bases and 4 bases, in that order; junction bases with no gene match: 5. CDR3 size: 13 residues. The V gene's germline CDR1 is SNHLY and CDR2 FYNNEI. CDR3 in DNA: TGTGCCAGCAGGGTGACAGGGAGCTATGGCTACACCTTC. It encodes CASRVTGSYGYTF. Based on the CDR3 plus reference TRBV2 and TRBJ1-2, the full variable domain is EPEVTQTPSHQVTQMGQEVILRCVPISNHLYFYWYRQILGQKVEFLVSFYNNEISEKSEIFDDQFSVERPDGSNFTLKIRSTKLEDSAMYFCASRVTGSYGYTFGSGTRLTVV.

The chain uses TRBV20-1 and TRBJ2-7; D perhaps matches TRBD1 (5 bases). Trimming pared 4 bases from V and 5 bases from J, leaving 9 bases between. The CDR3 totals 11 residues. Germline CDR1 is DFQATT and CDR2 is SNEGSKA (reference sequence). In nucleotides, the CDR3 is TGCAGTGCTATCCAGGGTCACGAGCAGTACTTC. Translation: CSAIQGHEQYF.

This clone appeared a single time. CDR3 sequence (DNA): TGTGCCAGCAGCTTGGAGAGCGGGATCCGCAATGAGCAGTTCTTC. Its protein is CASSLESGIRNEQFF. The V call is TRBV7-2, the J call TRBJ2-1; 7 bases fit TRBD2. With V trimmed by 3 bases and J by 6 bases, 8 bases remained unmatched. Germline V gene sequence: CDR1 SGHTA, CDR2 FQGNSA. The CDR3 runs 15 residues.

The CDR3 sequence is CSALSPHQETQYF. The CDR3 DNA follows: TGCAGCGCTCTGTCCCCCCACCAAGAGACCCAGTACTTC. The rearrangement links TRBV29-1 to TRBJ2-5; no clear D. V lost 7 bases, J lost 0 bases, and 12 bases lay in between. Germline loops: CDR1 SQVTM, CDR2 ANQGSEA. The CDR3 spans 13 residues.

This chain uses TRBV21-1 with TRBJ2-5; the table's D call, TRBD2, was not checked against the DNA. TRBV21-1 is classified as a pseudogene. CDR3 size: 16 residues. The DNA of the CDR3 is TGTGCCAGCAGCCGAATAGCGGGAGGGCCTCGAGAGACCCAGTACTTC. This codes for CASSRIAGGPRETQYF.

This clone has only one observation. The rearrangement joins TRBV28 to TRBJ1-1; D is unresolved. The CDR3 consists of 13 residues. Germline assignment: CDR1 MDHEN and CDR2 SYDVKM. V was clipped by 6 bases and J by 0 bases, with 8 bases between them. CDR3 DNA: TGTGCCAGCAGCTACAGTTTGAACACTGAAGCTTTCTTT. Amino acid sequence: CASSYSLNTEAFF.

The chain is built from TRBV27 and TRBJ2-2, with TRBD1 matching over 7 bases. This CDR3 contains 16 residues. The germline CDR1 and CDR2 sequences are MNHEY and SMNVEV (reference sequence). V lost 6 bases, J lost 6 bases, and 13 bases stayed unmatched. The CDR3 protein is CASSWTGGVLAGELFF. The CDR3 coding sequence is TGTGCCAGCAGCTGGACAGGTGGGGTTCTCGCCGGGGAGCTGTTTTTT.

This clone was counted only a few times. The CDR3 reads CASSDSGNYGYTF. CDR3 coding DNA: TGTGCCAGCAGTGACTCCGGGAACTATGGCTACACCTTC. V is TRBV6-4 and J is TRBJ1-2; D not resolved. CDR3 length: 13 residues. Germline CDR1 reads MRHNA; CDR2 reads SNTAGT. Trimming shortened V by 0 bases and J by 2 bases, and 4 bases separated the two germline ends.

The V gene is TRBV6-1, the J gene TRBJ2-7; 9 nucleotides match TRBD1. CDR3 length: 16 residues. CDR1 MNHNS and CDR2 SASEGT come from the germline V gene. The trim removed 4 bases at V and 3 bases at J, leaving 10 bases unmatched. The CDR3 region is CASSAQGQGPVYEQYF. In nucleotides, the CDR3 is TGTGCCAGCAGTGCTCAGGGACAGGGCCCTGTCTACGAGCAGTACTTC.

The chain couples TRBV4-1 to TRBJ2-1; 13 bases fit TRBD2. This CDR3 comprises 18 residues. V lost 1 base to trimming and J lost 8 bases; unmatched junction nucleotides: 11. The germline V gene has CDR1 MGHRA and CDR2 YSYEKL. The CDR3 region is CASSQGRILAGGPHEQFF. CDR3 nucleotide sequence: TGCGCCAGCAGCCAAGGGAGGATACTAGCGGGAGGGCCCCATGAGCAGTTCTTC.